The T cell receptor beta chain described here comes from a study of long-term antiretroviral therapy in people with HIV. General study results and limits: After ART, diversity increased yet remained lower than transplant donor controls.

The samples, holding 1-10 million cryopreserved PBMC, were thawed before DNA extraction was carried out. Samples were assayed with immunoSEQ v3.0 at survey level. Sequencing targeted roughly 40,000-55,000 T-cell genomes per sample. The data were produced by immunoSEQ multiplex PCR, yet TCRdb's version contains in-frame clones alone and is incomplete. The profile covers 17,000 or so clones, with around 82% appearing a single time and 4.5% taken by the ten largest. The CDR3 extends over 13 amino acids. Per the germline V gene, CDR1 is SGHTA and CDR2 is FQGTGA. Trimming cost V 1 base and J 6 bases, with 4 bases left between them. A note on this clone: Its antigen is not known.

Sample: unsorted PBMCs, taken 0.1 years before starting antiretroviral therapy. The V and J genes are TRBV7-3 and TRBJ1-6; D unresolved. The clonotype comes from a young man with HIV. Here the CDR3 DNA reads TGTGCCAGCAGCTTAAATTTTAATTCACCCCTCCACTTT. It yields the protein CASSLNFNSPLHF.